What follows are 31 T cell receptor beta chains derived from one specimen sequenced in a study of chemoradiotherapy in HPV16-positive cancers. Repertoires were generated with immunoSEQ multiplex PCR, while TCRdb's copy carries only in-frame clones and drops some. The top ten clones hold about 3.5% of a sample with under 70,000 clones, about nine tenths of them seen once. Sequenced here: blood, sampled from a patient who underwent chemoradiotherapy. The receptors here all came from a human donor with HPV-associated anogenital cancer.

This clone was seen a single time. CDR3 DNA sequence: TGTGCCAGCAGCCAGGACGGGGAGAACACTGAAGCTTTCTTT. Translation: CASSQDGENTEAFF. The chain links TRBV11-1 to TRBJ1-1; D ambiguous. V lost 5 bases and J lost 1, with 11 bases in between. The CDR3 consists of 14 residues. CDR1 is SGHAT, CDR2 FQDESV, per germline (reference sequence).

The chain joins TRBV11-2 to TRBJ1-6, with D possibly TRBD1 on 5 matching bases. Germline V gene sequence: CDR1 SGHAT, CDR2 FQNNGV. CDR3 size: 16 residues. Trimming cost V 3 bases and J 2 bases, with 11 bases left between them. The CDR3 here is CASSFRDGAYNSPLHF. CDR3 coding DNA: TGTGCCAGCAGCTTCCGGGACGGAGCCTATAATTCACCCCTCCACTTT.

The chain carries TRBV5-1 and TRBJ2-5; D not certain. Germline assignment: CDR1 SGHRS and CDR2 YFSETQ. The CDR3 consists of 15 residues. V lost 0 bases and J lost 1, with 10 bases in between. The CDR3 sequence is CASSLGSTSQETQYF. DNA of the CDR3: TGCGCCAGCAGCTTGGGATCAACCTCCCAAGAGACCCAGTACTTC.

The CDR3 sequence: CAAGGGTEAFF. In DNA, the CDR3 is TGTGCGGCTGGGGGTGGCACTGAAGCTTTCTTT. The J gene is TRBJ1-1, the V gene TRBV6-5; the D gene is possibly TRBD1 (5 bases). This CDR3 spans 11 amino acids. CDR1 MNHEY and CDR2 SVGAGI come from the germline V gene.

About this clone: Its ends do not fully match the called genes, so a read error is possible. The CDR3 region is CASSSGLAGVSVNF. Written as DNA, the CDR3 is TGTGCCAGCAGCTCGGGACTAGCGGGAGTTAGCGTGAACTTC. The chain combines TRBV7-2 with TRBJ2-5, with TRBD2 matching over 14 bases. CDR3 size: 14 residues. Germline CDR1 and CDR2: SGHTA and FQGNSA. Full variable domain (remainder filled in from reference TRBV7-2 and TRBJ2-5): GAGVSQSPSNKVTEKGKDVELRCDPISGHTALYWYRQSLGQGLEFLIYFQGNSAPDKSGLPSDRFSAERTGGSVSTLTIQRTQQEDSAVYLCASSSGLAGVSVNFGPGTRLLVL.

The rearrangement joins TRBV20-1 to TRBJ1-1; D unresolved. The CDR3 loop spans 11 amino acids. The germline CDR1 and CDR2 sequences are DFQATT and SNEGSKA (reference sequence). Trimming left V 6 bases short and J 3 bases short, with 8 bases between. CDR3 amino acids: CSAAVDTEAFF. CDR3 sequence (DNA): TGCAGTGCGGCAGTCGACACTGAAGCTTTCTTT.

This clone came up once. The gene calls are TRBV6-6 and TRBJ2-1; 11 nucleotides line up with TRBD2. Germline values: CDR1 MNHNY, CDR2 SVGAGI (reference sequence). V dropped 10 bases and J dropped 5; count of bases not matched to a gene: 7. The CDR3 loop spans 14 amino acids. Here the CDR3 DNA reads TGTGCCATCAAGGGGACTAGCGGAAACAATGAGCAGTTCTTC. This gives the protein CAIKGTSGNNEQFF.

The genes are TRBV19 and TRBJ2-7; D might be TRBD1 (6 bases). Trimming left V 7 bases short and J 4 bases short, with 14 bases between. The CDR3 length is 13 residues. In germline, CDR1 is LNHDA, CDR2 SQIVND (reference sequence). The CDR3 coding sequence is TGTGCCAGTAAGGGAGAGGGGGTGTACGAGCAGTACTTC. It codes for CASKGEGVYEQYF.

V is TRBV6-4 and J is TRBJ1-5; D unclear. This CDR3 is 13 amino acids long. The ends were cut back, 3 bases at V and 9 bases at J, with 12 bases in the middle. The germline V gene encodes CDR1 MRHNA and CDR2 SNTAGT. CDR3 sequence reads: CASSEGYRWPQHF. The CDR3 bases are TGTGCCAGCAGTGAGGGGTACCGATGGCCCCAGCATTTT.

CDR3: CASRVSTEAFF. CDR3 coding DNA: TGTGCCAGCAGGGTGAGCACTGAAGCTTTCTTT. This sequence joins TRBV6-1 and TRBJ1-1, with D uncertain. CDR1 MNHNS and CDR2 SASEGT come from the germline V gene. Deletions cut 6 bases from V and 4 bases from J, with 6 bases between. The CDR3 covers 11 residues.

The V and J genes are TRBV29-1 and TRBJ1-6; 7 bases are a match to TRBD1. Losses at the gene ends were 6 bases for V and 7 bases for J; bases not matched to a gene: 9. CDR1 is SQVTM and CDR2 is ANQGSEA in the germline V gene. This CDR3 contains 14 residues. The CDR3 sequence is CSVREGQNNSPLHF. In nucleotides, the CDR3 is TGCAGCGTAAGAGAGGGACAGAACAATTCACCCCTCCACTTT.

This clone was observed once. The chain carries TRBV5-4 and TRBJ1-1; D may be TRBD1 (5 bases). V lost 0 bases and J lost 2, with 17 bases in between. Germline CDR1 is SGHNT and CDR2 is YYREEE (reference sequence). CDR3 length: 17 residues. The CDR3 DNA reads as TGTGCCAGCAGCTTGGGACAACACAGCGGGGGAAACACTGAAGCTTTCTTT. The encoded protein is CASSLGQHSGGNTEAFF.

The chain joins TRBV2 to TRBJ2-6, with 7 nucleotides matching TRBD1. CDR3 length equals 15 residues. Germline V gene lookup returns CDR1 SNHLY and CDR2 FYNNEI. The ends lost 6 bases at V and 4 bases at J; junction bases unmatched: 6. The CDR3 region is CASREQGNGANVLTF. CDR3 coding DNA: TGTGCCAGCAGGGAACAGGGGAACGGGGCCAACGTCCTGACTTTC.

The V gene is TRBV5-1, the J gene TRBJ1-4; 9 bases match TRBD1. The CDR3 is 14 amino acids. J was trimmed by 6 bases and V by 1 base; bases with no gene match: 1. The germline CDR1 and CDR2 sequences are SGHRS and YFSETQ. CDR3 nucleotides: TGCGCCAGCAGCTTGTGGACAGGGGATGAAAAACTGTTTTTT. Translation: CASSLWTGDEKLFF.

The V gene is TRBV6-6, the J gene TRBJ1-3; unclear D gene. V lost 6 bases and J lost 0, with 12 bases in between. Germline assignment: CDR1 MNHNY and CDR2 SVGAGI (reference sequence). The CDR3 length is 15 residues. CDR3 residues: CASSSIPGSGNTIYF. The CDR3 DNA sequence: TGTGCCAGCAGCTCTATCCCTGGCTCTGGAAACACCATATATTTT.

The chain joins TRBV5-1 to TRBJ1-1; 7 positions agree with TRBD1. The CDR3 is made up of 15 amino acids. The trim removed 4 bases at V and 1 base at J, leaving 7 bases unmatched. CDR1 is SGHRS and CDR2 is YFSETQ in the germline V gene. CDR3 residues: CASSTRRDRNTEAFF. Written as DNA, the CDR3 is TGCGCCAGCAGCACTCGCCGGGACAGGAACACTGAAGCTTTCTTT.

Comment on this clone: This CDR3 is also generated by other DNA sequences in the sample. V gene TRBV11-2 combines with J gene TRBJ1-2; 7 bases map to TRBD1. J was trimmed by 4 bases and V by 4 bases; bases with no gene match: 15. The CDR3 has 17 residues. The germline CDR1 and CDR2 sequences are SGHAT and FQNNGV. CDR3 protein: CASSSGQPGQVGYGYTF. DNA of the CDR3: TGTGCCAGCAGCTCGGGACAGCCAGGTCAGGTTGGCTATGGCTACACCTTC.

The rearrangement uses TRBV30 and TRBJ2-3; 8 nucleotides match TRBD1. Germline-derived CDR1 and CDR2 are GTSNPN and SVGIG (reference sequence). CDR3 length equals 13 residues. Trimming cost V 7 bases and J 4 bases; bases outside gene matches: 7. The CDR3 region has the DNA TGTGCCTCTCTATTACAGGGGGCAGATACGCAGTATTTT. Translation gives CASLLQGADTQYF.

The chain employs TRBV5-1 and TRBJ2-7; 7 bases agree with TRBD2. Germline lookup yields CDR1 SGHRS and CDR2 YFSETQ. V trimming: 2 bases; J trimming: 2 bases; junction bases outside the gene matches: 4. The CDR3 is 14 amino acids. DNA of the CDR3: TGCGCCAGCAGCTTAACTAGCGAGACCTACGAGCAGTACTTC. It specifies CASSLTSETYEQYF.

This chain connects TRBV19 to TRBJ1-1; 7 bases are a match to TRBD1. This CDR3 region has 14 residues. The germline CDR1 and CDR2 sequences are LNHDA and SQIVND (reference sequence). Trimming took 2 bases from V and 5 from J; bases not matched to a gene: 5. This CDR3 reads CASSINQGGTEAFF. CDR3 DNA sequence: TGTGCCAGTAGTATAAACCAGGGGGGAACTGAAGCTTTCTTT. The complete variable domain, with remaining parts taken from reference TRBV19 and TRBJ1-1, reads DGGITQSPKYLFRKEGQNVTLSCEQNLNHDAMYWYRQDPGQGLRLIYYSQIVNDFQKGDIAEGYSVSREKKESFPLTVTSAQKNPTAFYLCASSINQGGTEAFFGQGTRLTVV.

Here the CDR3 DNA reads TGTGCCAGTAGCCCCGAGACAGGGTACAATCAGCCCCAGCATTTT. It specifies CASSPETGYNQPQHF. This chain uses TRBV19 with TRBJ1-5, with 7 bases fitting TRBD1. This CDR3 region has 15 residues. Trimming at V came to 6 bases and at J to 3 bases, leaving 8 bases not matched to a gene. The germline V gene encodes CDR1 LNHDA and CDR2 SQIVND (reference sequence).

This chain connects TRBV19 to TRBJ2-2; 7 nucleotides match TRBD1. This CDR3 is built from 15 residues. V lost 6 bases to trimming and J lost 4 bases; unmatched junction nucleotides: 8. Germline V gene data show CDR1 as LNHDA and CDR2 as SQIVND (reference sequence). CDR3 loop: CASREQGSSTGELFF. CDR3 DNA sequence: TGTGCCAGTAGGGAACAGGGGTCCAGCACCGGGGAGCTGTTTTTT.

This chain joins TRBV6-6 and TRBJ2-5; D unresolved. V lost 8 bases and J lost 0, with 10 bases in between. From germline, CDR1 is MNHNY and CDR2 SVGAGI (reference sequence). The CDR3 has 13 amino acids. CDR3 sequence reads: CASSKGYQETQYF. Here the CDR3 DNA reads TGTGCCAGCTCCAAGGGTTACCAAGAGACCCAGTACTTC.

This chain uses TRBV5-6 with TRBJ1-2; D uncertain. The CDR3 is 11 amino acids. CDR1 is SGHDT, CDR2 YYEEEE, per germline. V lost 3 bases and J lost 7, with 7 bases in between. The CDR3 spells CASSSYTGYTF. CDR3 bases: TGTGCCAGCAGCTCCTATACTGGCTACACCTTC.

The gene calls are TRBV30 and TRBJ1-3; D uncertain. The CDR3 covers 15 residues. V lost 0 bases, J lost 0 bases, and 9 bases lay in between. Germline loops: CDR1 GTSNPN, CDR2 SVGIG (reference sequence). Here the CDR3 reads CAWSVRAGSGNTIYF. The CDR3 DNA reads TGTGCCTGGAGTGTACGGGCCGGCTCTGGAAACACCATATATTTT.

This chain joins TRBV12-5 and TRBJ2-2; 10 bases line up with TRBD1. The CDR3 loop spans 15 amino acids. V was clipped by 5 bases and J by 3 bases; unmatched bases: 3. The germline gives CDR1 LGHNT, CDR2 FRNRAP. CDR3 DNA: TGTGCTAGTGGTAGGACAGGGGGGGACACCGGGGAGCTGTTTTTT. The encoded protein is CASGRTGGDTGELFF. The full variable domain, in which reference TRBV12-5 and TRBJ2-2 provide the parts outside the CDR3, is DARVTQTPRHKVTEMGQEVTMRCQPILGHNTVFWYRQTMMQGLELLAYFRNRAPLDDSGMPKDRFSAEMPDATLATLKIQPSEPRDSAVYFCASGRTGGDTGELFFGEGSRLTVL.

In this sample, this clone turned up once. The CDR3 nucleotides read TGTGCCAGCTCACCCCGAGCGGGGGGGCCAGATACGCAGTATTTT. It yields the protein CASSPRAGGPDTQYF. The genes are TRBV18 and TRBJ2-3, with 10 bases aligning to TRBD2. This CDR3 is built from 15 residues. V trimming: 3 bases; J trimming: 4 bases; junction bases outside the gene matches: 4. Germline values: CDR1 KGHSH, CDR2 LQKENI.

V and J are TRBV5-8 and TRBJ2-5; 9 bases map to TRBD2. Germline CDR1 and CDR2: SGHTS and YDEGEE. This CDR3 is 14 amino acids long. Unmatched junction bases numbered 5, after V lost 4 bases and J lost 4 bases. Here the CDR3 reads CASSRSGLAETQYF. The CDR3 nucleotides are TGTGCCAGCAGCCGTTCGGGACTAGCAGAGACCCAGTACTTC.

This clone was detected once. One end of the junction does not line up with germline, which may come from a read error. This chain joins TRBV29-1 and TRBJ2-5; D tentatively reads TRBD1 or TRBD2 (6 bases each). CDR3 length: 13 amino acids. Per germline, CDR1 SQVTM and CDR2 ANQGSEA. The DNA of the CDR3 is TGCAGCGTTGAAGGCGGGACACGGGAGAGCCAGTACTTC. Its translation: CSVEGGTRESQYF.

This rearrangement joins TRBV18 to TRBJ2-6, with 8 bases matching TRBD1. CDR1 is KGHSH, CDR2 LQKENI, per germline. V dropped 0 bases and J dropped 4; count of bases not matched to a gene: 11. CDR3 length: 19 amino acids. CDR3 nucleotides: TGTGCCAGCTCACCACCGAGCAGCAGGGGGCCAACAGGGGCCAACGTCCTGACTTTC. Translation gives CASSPPSSRGPTGANVLTF. Together with reference TRBV18 and TRBJ2-6, the CDR3 gives the full variable domain: NAGVMQNPRHLVRRRGQEARLRCSPMKGHSHVYWYRQLPEEGLKFMVYLQKENIIDESGMPKERFSAEFPKEGPSILRIQQVVRGDSAAYFCASSPPSSRGPTGANVLTFGAGSRLTVL.

The gene calls are TRBV5-8 and TRBJ2-7; weak D call: TRBD1 (6 bases). The V gene lost 3 bases and the J gene lost 5 bases, with 12 bases spanning the gap. The CDR3 contains 13 residues. CDR1 SGHTS and CDR2 YDEGEE come from the germline V gene. CDR3 bases: TGTGCCAGCAGCTGGAACGACAGGCACGAGCAGTACTTC. As protein: CASSWNDRHEQYF.